Detailed here is one TCR beta chain. Its antigen is unknown. The junction shows a germline mismatch at one end, possibly a read error. The data stem from a study of T cell repertoires in cytomegalovirus infection (dated by TCRdb to about 2019). In the study overall: Recently identified HLA-C-restricted CMV epitopes, whose presentation resists viral immunomodulation, were targeted by peptide stimulations together with well-studied HLA-B-restricted epitopes. The HLA type of each donor mattered for the analysis, because public TCR beta signatures pointed to carriage of CMV infection along with the matching HLA type. Broader findings and caveats from the paper: In the ex vivo response, HLA-C-restricted CMV-specific TCR beta clonotypes were dominant, and in two of eight donors the single most frequent clonotype came from this HLA-C-restricted group. Carriers of CMV infection plus the relevant HLA type were discriminated by the cumulative frequency of public TCR beta family members in the study cohort and in an independent 352-donor cohort.

Sequencer: Illumina HiSeq 1500. TCRdb trimmed public reads at Q25 via fastp, called clones via MiXCR and kept in-frame beta chains. Every entry covers one CDR3 protein and lists the most common genes and DNA from its rows. In this sample the table shows approximately 770,000 distinct CDR3 sequences, 25% to 35% of which occur a single time. The top ten hold 13% of the sample. This specimen's treatment or condition label, interpreted: in vitro stimulation with specific CMV peptide epitopes to enrich CMV-specific T cells. The CDR3 runs 16 amino acids, cysteine and phenylalanine included. Only the CDR3 DNA is retained, 48 bases long and in frame from the first base. The germline V gene (reference sequence) supplies CDR1 LNHNV and CDR2 YYDKDF.

The clonotype was recovered from a human donor in good health (CMV status not recorded). Some clones in this sample may be carry-over from other donors' samples. The sequences come from cultured CD8+ T cells from PBMCs, collected from culture after CMV antigen stimulation. The rearranged chain carries TRBV15 and TRBJ2-3, with a tentative D gene TRBD2 over 6 matching bases. The nucleotides read TGTGCCACCAGCAAGGGCCGGGGGTCTAGCACAGATACACAGTATTTT. It specifies CATSKGRGSSTDTQYF.